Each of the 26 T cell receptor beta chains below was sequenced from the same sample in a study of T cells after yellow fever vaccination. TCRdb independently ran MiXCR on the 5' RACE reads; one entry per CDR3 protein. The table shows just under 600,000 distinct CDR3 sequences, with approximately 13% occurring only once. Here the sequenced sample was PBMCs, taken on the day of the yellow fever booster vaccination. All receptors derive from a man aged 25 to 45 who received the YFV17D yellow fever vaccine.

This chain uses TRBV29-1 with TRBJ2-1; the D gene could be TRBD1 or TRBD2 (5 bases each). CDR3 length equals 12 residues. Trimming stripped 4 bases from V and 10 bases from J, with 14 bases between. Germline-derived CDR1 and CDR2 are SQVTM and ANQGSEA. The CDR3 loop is CSVGGGDREQFF. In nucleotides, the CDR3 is TGCAGCGTTGGAGGAGGAGACAGAGAGCAGTTCTTC.

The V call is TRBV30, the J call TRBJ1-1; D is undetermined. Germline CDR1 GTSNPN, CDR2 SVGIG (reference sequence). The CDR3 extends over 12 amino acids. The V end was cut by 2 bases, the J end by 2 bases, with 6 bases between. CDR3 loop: CAWSRENTEAFF. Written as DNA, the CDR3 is TGTGCCTGGAGTCGGGAAAACACTGAAGCTTTCTTT.

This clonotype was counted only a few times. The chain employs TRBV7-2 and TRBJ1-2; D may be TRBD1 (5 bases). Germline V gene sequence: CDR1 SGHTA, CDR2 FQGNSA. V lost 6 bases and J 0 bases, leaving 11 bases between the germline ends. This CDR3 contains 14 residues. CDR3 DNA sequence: TGTGCCAGCAGTTATCAGACAGCTAACTATGGCTACACCTTC. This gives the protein CASSYQTANYGYTF.

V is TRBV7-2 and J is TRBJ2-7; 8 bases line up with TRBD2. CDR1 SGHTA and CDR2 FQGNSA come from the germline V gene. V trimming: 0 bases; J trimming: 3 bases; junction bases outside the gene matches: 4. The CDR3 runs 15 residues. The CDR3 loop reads CASSLAGAGGYEQYF. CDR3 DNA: TGTGCCAGCAGCTTAGCGGGCGCGGGGGGCTACGAGCAGTACTTC.

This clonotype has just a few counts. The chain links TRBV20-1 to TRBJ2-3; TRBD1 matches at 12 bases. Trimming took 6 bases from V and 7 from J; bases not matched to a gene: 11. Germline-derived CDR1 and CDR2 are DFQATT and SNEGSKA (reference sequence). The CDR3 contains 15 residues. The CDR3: CSANRRDRGLNTQYF. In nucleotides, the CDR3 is TGCAGTGCCAACCGCCGGGACAGGGGGCTAAATACGCAGTATTTT.

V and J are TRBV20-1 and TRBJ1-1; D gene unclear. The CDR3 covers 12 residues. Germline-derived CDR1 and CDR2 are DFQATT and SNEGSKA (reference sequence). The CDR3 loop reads CSYSRLNTEAFF. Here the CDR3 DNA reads TGCAGCTATTCTAGGTTGAACACTGAAGCTTTCTTT.

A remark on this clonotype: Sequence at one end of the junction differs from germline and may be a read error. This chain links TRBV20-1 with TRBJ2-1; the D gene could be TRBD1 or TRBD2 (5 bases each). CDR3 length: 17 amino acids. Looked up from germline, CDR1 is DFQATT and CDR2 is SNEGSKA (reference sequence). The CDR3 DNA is TGCTGTGCTAGAGATCTCCCCAGCCGAACGGGACCCAATGAGCAGTTCTTC. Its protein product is CCARDLPSRTGPNEQFF.

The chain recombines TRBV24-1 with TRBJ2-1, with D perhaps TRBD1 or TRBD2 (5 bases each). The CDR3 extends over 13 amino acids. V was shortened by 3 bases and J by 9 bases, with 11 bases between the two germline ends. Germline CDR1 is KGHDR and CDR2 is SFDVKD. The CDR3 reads CATSDGTWGEQFF. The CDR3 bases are TGTGCCACCAGTGATGGGACCTGGGGTGAGCAGTTCTTC.

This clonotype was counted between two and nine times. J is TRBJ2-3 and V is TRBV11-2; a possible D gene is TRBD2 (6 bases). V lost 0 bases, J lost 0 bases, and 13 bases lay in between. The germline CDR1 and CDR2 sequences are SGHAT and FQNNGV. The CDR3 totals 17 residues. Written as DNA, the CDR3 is TGTGCCAGCAGCTTAGAAGGCGGAGGAGGGAGCACAGATACGCAGTATTTT. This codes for CASSLEGGGGSTDTQYF.

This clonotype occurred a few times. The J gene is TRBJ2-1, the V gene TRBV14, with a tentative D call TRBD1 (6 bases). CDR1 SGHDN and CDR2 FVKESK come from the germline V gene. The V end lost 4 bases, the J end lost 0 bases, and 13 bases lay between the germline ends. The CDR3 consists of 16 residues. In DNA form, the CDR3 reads TGTGCCAGCAGCCCCCGGATGGGGGCCTCCTACAATGAGCAGTTCTTC. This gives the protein CASSPRMGASYNEQFF. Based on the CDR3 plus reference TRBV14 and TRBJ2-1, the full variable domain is EAGVTQFPSHSVIEKGQTVTLRCDPISGHDNLYWYRRVMGKEIKFLLHFVKESKQDESGMPNNRFLAERTGGTYSTLKVQPAELEDSGVYFCASSPRMGASYNEQFFGPGTRLTVL.

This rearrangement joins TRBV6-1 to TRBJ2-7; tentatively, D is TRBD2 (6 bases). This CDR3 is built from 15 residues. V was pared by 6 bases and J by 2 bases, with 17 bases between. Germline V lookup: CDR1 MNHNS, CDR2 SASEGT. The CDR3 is CASSFRDSPAYEQYF. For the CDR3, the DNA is TGTGCCAGCAGCTTTCGGGACTCCCCAGCCTACGAGCAGTACTTC.

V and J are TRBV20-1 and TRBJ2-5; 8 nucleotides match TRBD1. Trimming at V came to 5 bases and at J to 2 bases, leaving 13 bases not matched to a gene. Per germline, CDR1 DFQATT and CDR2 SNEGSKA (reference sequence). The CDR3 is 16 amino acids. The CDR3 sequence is CSARRTGYLLQETQYF. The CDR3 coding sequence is TGCAGTGCTCGGAGGACAGGGTACCTGCTTCAAGAGACCCAGTACTTC.

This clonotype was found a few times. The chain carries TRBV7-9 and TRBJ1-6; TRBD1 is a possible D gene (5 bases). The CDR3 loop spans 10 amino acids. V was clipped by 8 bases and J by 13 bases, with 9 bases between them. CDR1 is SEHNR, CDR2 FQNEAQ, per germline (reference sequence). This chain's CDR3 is CASGGVPLHF. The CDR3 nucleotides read TGTGCCAGCGGAGGGGTGCCCCTCCACTTT.

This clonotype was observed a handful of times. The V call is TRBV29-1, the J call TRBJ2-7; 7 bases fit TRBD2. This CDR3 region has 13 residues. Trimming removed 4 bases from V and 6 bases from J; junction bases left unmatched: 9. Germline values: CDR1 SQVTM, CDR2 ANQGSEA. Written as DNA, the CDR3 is TGCAGCGTTGGGGCGGGAGTGGGTCTCGAGCAGTACTTC. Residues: CSVGAGVGLEQYF.

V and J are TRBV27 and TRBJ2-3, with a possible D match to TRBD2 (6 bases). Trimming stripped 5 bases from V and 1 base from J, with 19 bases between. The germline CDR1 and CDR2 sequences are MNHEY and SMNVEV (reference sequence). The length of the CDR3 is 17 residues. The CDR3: CASSPPQLRGGTDTQYF. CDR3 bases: TGTGCCAGCAGTCCCCCCCAATTGCGGGGAGGCACAGATACGCAGTATTTT.

Here the CDR3 DNA reads TGTGCCAGCAGAAGGGGACCCAGCGCCTACGAGCAGTACTTC. Translating gives CASRRGPSAYEQYF. V gene TRBV6-5 combines with J gene TRBJ2-7; D is tentatively TRBD1 or TRBD2 (5 bases each). Germline V gene data show CDR1 as MNHEY and CDR2 as SVGAGI. CDR3 length equals 14 residues. Trimming cost V 6 bases and J 2 bases, with 14 bases left between them.

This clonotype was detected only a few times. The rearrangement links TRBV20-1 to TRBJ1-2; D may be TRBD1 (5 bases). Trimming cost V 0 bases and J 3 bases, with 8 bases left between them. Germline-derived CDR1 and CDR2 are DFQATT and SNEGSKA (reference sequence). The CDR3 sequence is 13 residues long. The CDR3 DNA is TGCAGTGCTAGAGATGGGGCCCACTATGGCTACACCTTC. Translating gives CSARDGAHYGYTF.

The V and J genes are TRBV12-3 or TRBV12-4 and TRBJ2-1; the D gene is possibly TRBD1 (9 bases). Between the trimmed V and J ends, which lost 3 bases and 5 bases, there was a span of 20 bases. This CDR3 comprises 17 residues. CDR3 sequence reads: CASSFRGGRDRDNEQFF. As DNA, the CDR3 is TGTGCCAGCAGTTTTCGCGGGGGGCGGGACAGGGACAATGAGCAGTTCTTC.

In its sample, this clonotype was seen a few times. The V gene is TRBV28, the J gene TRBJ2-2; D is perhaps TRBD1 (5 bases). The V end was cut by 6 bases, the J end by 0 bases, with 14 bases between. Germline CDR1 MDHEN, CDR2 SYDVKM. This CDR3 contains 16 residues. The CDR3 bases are TGTGCCAGCAGAGTAACAGGCTACGCGAACACCGGGGAGCTGTTTTTT. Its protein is CASRVTGYANTGELFF.

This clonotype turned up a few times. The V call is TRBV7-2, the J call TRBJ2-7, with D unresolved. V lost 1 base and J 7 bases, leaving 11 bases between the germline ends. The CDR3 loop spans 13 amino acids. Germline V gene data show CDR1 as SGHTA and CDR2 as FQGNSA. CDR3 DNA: TGTGCCAGCAGCTTAGTGGACCCTTGGGAGCAGTACTTC. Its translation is CASSLVDPWEQYF.

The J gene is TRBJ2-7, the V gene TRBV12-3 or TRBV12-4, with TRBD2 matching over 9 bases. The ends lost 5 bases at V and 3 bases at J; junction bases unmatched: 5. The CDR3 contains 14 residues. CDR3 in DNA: TGTGCCAGCAGTCCCGGGACTAGCAACTACGAGCAGTACTTC. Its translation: CASSPGTSNYEQYF.

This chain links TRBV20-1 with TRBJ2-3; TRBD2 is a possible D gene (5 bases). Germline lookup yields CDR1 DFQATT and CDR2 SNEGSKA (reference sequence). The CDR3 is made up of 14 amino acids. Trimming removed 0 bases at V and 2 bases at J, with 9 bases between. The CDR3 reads CSARDEGFTDTQYF. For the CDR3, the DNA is TGCAGTGCTAGAGATGAGGGATTCACAGATACGCAGTATTTT.

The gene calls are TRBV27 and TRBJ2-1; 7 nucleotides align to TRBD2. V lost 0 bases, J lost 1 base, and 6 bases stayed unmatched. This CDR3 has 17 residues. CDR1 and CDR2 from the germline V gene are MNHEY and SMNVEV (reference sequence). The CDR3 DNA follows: TGTGCCAGCAGTTTATCTTCCTCTAGCGGTTCCTACAATGAGCAGTTCTTC. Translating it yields CASSLSSSSGSYNEQFF.

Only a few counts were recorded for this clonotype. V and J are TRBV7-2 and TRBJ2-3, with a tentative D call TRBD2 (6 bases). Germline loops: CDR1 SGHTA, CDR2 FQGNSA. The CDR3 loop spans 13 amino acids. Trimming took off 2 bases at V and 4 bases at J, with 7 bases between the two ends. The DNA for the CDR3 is TGTGCCAGCAGCTTAAGGGAGGCAGATACGCAGTATTTT. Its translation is CASSLREADTQYF. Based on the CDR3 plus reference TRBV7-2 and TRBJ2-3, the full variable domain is GAGVSQSPSNKVTEKGKDVELRCDPISGHTALYWYRQSLGQGLEFLIYFQGNSAPDKSGLPSDRFSAERTGGSVSTLTIQRTQQEDSAVYLCASSLREADTQYFGPGTRLTVL.

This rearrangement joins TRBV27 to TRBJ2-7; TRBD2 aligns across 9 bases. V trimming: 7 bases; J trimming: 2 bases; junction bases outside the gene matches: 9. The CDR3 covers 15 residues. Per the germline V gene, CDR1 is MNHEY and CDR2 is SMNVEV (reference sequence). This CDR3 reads CASTHSGGSTYEQYF. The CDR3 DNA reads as TGTGCCAGCACCCATAGCGGGGGCAGCACCTACGAGCAGTACTTC.

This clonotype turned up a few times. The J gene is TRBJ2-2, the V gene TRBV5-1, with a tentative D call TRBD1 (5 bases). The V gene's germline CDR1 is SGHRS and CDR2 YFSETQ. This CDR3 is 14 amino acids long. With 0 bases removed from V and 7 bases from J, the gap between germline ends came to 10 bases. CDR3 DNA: TGCGCCAGCAGCTTGGTTGGGGCCTTCGGGGAGCTGTTTTTT. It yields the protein CASSLVGAFGELFF.